This record covers a single T cell receptor (beta chain). Its antigen target is currently unknown. Per-base quality was not reported, and no clone a single base away is much larger than it. According to the germline V gene, CDR1 reads SGDLS and CDR2 reads YYNGEE. The CDR3 starts with the cysteine, ends with the phenylalanine, and has 14 residues. CDR3 DNA only is kept here, 42 bases in frame from base 1. Trimming removed 3 bases from V and 5 bases from J; the gene matches leave 6 bases unexplained. This entry belongs to a study of blood T cell repertoires in COVID-19 (dated by TCRdb to 2020 to 2021). Some background on the complete study: Collaborator samples came from the United States, Italy and Spain and covered acute and convalescent phases of COVID-19. Subjects who had been exposed to COVID-19, were actively infected with it, or had recovered from it provided the deeply sampled blood TCRbeta repertoires that made up the dataset. The repertoires were released in a freely available public database meant as a resource for research on the immune response to SARS-CoV-2. The samples were drawn from two sources: the first 160 participants of the ongoing ImmuneRACE study, and fewer than 1,500 subjects contributed by 6 global collaborators. Sample metadata almost always included a de-identified subject ID, COVID-19 status, age in years and sex. Where available, HLA class I and class II types were taken from metadata supplied by the sample provider and were not determined by assay-based typing. The prospective study material was composed of cDNA or gDNA derived from T cells, B-cell-depleted T cells, or PBMCs.

One collaborating source in Seattle enrolled patients during active infection and followed them longitudinally through the course of disease. The collaborating institutions used their own protocols to collect whole blood in K2EDTA tubes. For TCRbeta analysis, collaborators shipped samples as frozen whole blood, isolated PBMCs, or DNA extracted from either of those sample types. General findings and caveats noted by the study authors: The quantity of clinical and demographic metadata differed by source and by participant and was supplied without curation.

TCRbeta CDR3 regions were amplified from genomic DNA by means of the immunoSEQ Assay, a bias-controlled multiplex PCR. From the authors' description of their analysis: Within the assay, amplification of reference gene primers was used to estimate how many nucleated cells each sample contained. To quantify the absolute abundance of each unique TCRbeta CDR3 rearrangement, sequence reads were collapsed and filtered. For each sample, productive Simpson clonality was calculated by taking the square root of Simpson's diversity index across productive rearrangements. In TCRdb, the immuneACCESS table is reduced to in-frame sequences with V and J assigned. These tables do not hold every clone; where another copy was compared, an unresolved V gene accounts for under half, and the others remain unexplained. V and J calls and clone size are as listed in that table; D and trimming were resolved from the DNA. The sample profile shows roughly 290,000 clones; approximately 90% of them were found once. About 6.8% of the sample comes from the top ten.

Source material: peripheral blood. The receptor was derived from a woman between 25 and 40 years old with COVID-19, enrolled during active disease. The chain employs TRBV9 and TRBJ2-7, with 9 bases matching TRBD1. The bases are TGTGCCAGCAGCGCCGGACAGGGGACCCACGAGCAGTACTTC. This codes for CASSAGQGTHEQYF.